This is a list of T cell receptor beta chains from one sample in a study of OX40 agonist ivuxolimab in advanced cancers. Data came from immunoSEQ multiplex PCR; TCRdb stores just in-frame clones and leaves some out. Here the sample spans fewer than 25,000 clones, roughly four fifths being singletons. The sample in question was CD4+ or CD8+ T cells sorted from blood, obtained in a trial of the OX40 agonist ivuxolimab. Receptor source: an adult with an advanced solid tumor such as melanoma, head and neck, liver or kidney cancer. Each CDR3 is given with its conserved first and last residue. D genes are given only for firm matches. The size entry is marked missing in some rows and otherwise reads once, few, many or a size class.

cdr3_aa	cdr3_nt	clone_size	v_call	j_call	d_call
CASSLWGASVARTDTQYF	TGTGCCAGCAGTTTATGGGGAGCCTCGGTAGCCCGCACAGATACGCAGTATTTT	-	TRBV27	TRBJ2-3	-
CASSFGPEYGYTF	TGTGCCAGCAGTTTCGGGCCGGAGTATGGCTACACCTTC	-	TRBV28	TRBJ1-2	-
CASSFGTFNEQFF	TGTGCCAGCAGCTTCGGGACCTTCAATGAGCAGTTCTTC	-	TRBV7-2	TRBJ2-1	-
CAISDWTAAAGGLAGAGPYEQYF	TGTGCCATCAGTGACTGGACGGCGGCCGCTGGGGGACTAGCGGGAGCAGGTCCCTACGAGCAGTACTTC	-	TRBV10-3	TRBJ2-7	TRBD2
CASSISRGREETQYF	TGTGCCAGCAGTATCTCGCGGGGTCGGGAAGAGACCCAGTACTTC	-	TRBV2	TRBJ2-5	-
CASSADRGLGETQYF	TGTGCCAGCAGCGCAGACAGGGGGCTCGGGGAGACCCAGTACTTC	-	TRBV9	TRBJ2-5	TRBD1
CASSLNLGRAYEQYF	TGCGCCAGCAGCCTCAATTTAGGAAGGGCGTACGAGCAGTACTTC	once	TRBV4-1	TRBJ2-7	-
CASSRRDRAAWEQYF	TGTGCCAGCAGCCGCCGGGACAGGGCTGCGTGGGAGCAGTACTTC	-	TRBV9	TRBJ2-7	TRBD1
CASSNPRLAVNTGELFF	TGTGCCAGCAGCAACCCCCGACTAGCGGTGAACACCGGGGAGCTGTTTTTT	-	TRBV9	TRBJ2-2	TRBD2
CASTLWAGYEQYF	TGTGCCAGCACCCTATGGGCCGGGTACGAGCAGTACTTC	-	TRBV7-2	TRBJ2-7	-
CASSSGQGAREQYF	TGTGCCAGCAGCTCCGGACAGGGGGCGCGGGAGCAGTACTTC	-	TRBV5-6	TRBJ2-7	TRBD1
CASSLSIPLTRSRPGEYF	TGTGCCAGCAGTTTATCTATCCCCTTGACACGCTCTAGGCCGGGGGAGTACTTC	-	TRBV27	TRBJ2-7	-
CASSVRDRASYEQYF	TGCGCCAGCAGCGTCCGGGACAGGGCCTCCTACGAGCAGTACTTC	once	TRBV5-1	TRBJ2-7	TRBD1
CASIYWDRVVYEQYF	TGTGCCAGCATCTACTGGGACAGGGTTGTATACGAGCAGTACTTC	-	TRBV21-1	TRBJ2-7	-
CASSQVVGGTEHPYNEQFF	TGCGCCAGCAGCCAAGTTGTTGGGGGTACAGAGCACCCCTACAATGAGCAGTTCTTC	once	TRBV4-1	TRBJ2-1	-
CASSLGTPEGYEQFF	TGTGCCAGCAGCTTAGGGACTCCCGAGGGCTATGAGCAGTTCTTC	-	TRBV7-3	TRBJ2-1	-
CASSSFDRGTGELFF	TGCGCCAGCAGCTCGTTTGACAGGGGGACCGGGGAGCTGTTTTTT	-	TRBV5-1	TRBJ2-2	TRBD1
CASREGQGFTEAFF	TGTGCCAGTAGAGAAGGACAGGGGTTCACTGAAGCTTTCTTT	-	TRBV19	TRBJ1-1	TRBD1
CAIRRGLDTDTQYF	TGTGCCATCAGACGAGGACTTGACACAGATACGCAGTATTTT	-	TRBV10-3	TRBJ2-3	-
CASSVSDGAYEQYF	TGTGCCAGCAGTGTGTCGGACGGAGCTTACGAGCAGTACTTC	few	TRBV6-1	TRBJ2-7	-
CASSLLAGGRTGELFF	TGTGCCAGCAGCTTACTAGCGGGAGGGCGAACCGGGGAGCTGTTTTTT	-	TRBV11-2	TRBJ2-2	TRBD2
CSVHLGSADTQYF	TGCAGCGTCCACCTCGGCTCTGCAGATACGCAGTATTTT	once	TRBV29-1	TRBJ2-3	-